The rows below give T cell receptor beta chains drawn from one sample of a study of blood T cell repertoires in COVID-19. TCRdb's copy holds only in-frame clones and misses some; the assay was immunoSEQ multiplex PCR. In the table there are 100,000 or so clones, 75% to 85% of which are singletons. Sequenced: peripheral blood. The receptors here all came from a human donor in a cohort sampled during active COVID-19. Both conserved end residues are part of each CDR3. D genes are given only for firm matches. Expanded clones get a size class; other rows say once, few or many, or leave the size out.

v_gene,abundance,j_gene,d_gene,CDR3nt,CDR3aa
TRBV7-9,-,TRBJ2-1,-,TGTGCCAGCTTAGCGGAATTGTGGGACAGTGAGCAGTTCTTC,CASLAELWDSEQFF
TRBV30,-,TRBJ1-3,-,TGTGCCTGGAGTAACGGGGTCTCCAACACCATATATTTT,CAWSNGVSNTIYF
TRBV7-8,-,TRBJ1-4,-,TGTGCCAGCAGCTTAGGGTGGAGAAATGAAAAACTGTTTTTT,CASSLGWRNEKLFF
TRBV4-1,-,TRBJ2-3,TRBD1,TGCGCCAGCAGCCACCGGACAGGGGTTAAAGATACGCAGTATTTT,CASSHRTGVKDTQYF
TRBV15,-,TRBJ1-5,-,TGTGCCACCAGCAGAGATCTCAATCAGCCCCAGCATTTT,CATSRDLNQPQHF
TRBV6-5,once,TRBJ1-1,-,TGTGCCAGCAGTTTCTTCGGGGGCACTGAAGCTTTCTTT,CASSFFGGTEAFF
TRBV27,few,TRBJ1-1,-,TGTGCCAGCAGTTTATTGACGGGGGCTGAAGCTTTCTTT,CASSLLTGAEAFF
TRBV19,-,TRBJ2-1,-,TGTGCCAGTGAACTTGGTCGGGACAAGGAGCAGTTCTTC,CASELGRDKEQFF
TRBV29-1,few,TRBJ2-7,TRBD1,TGCAGCGTTGGTGGCAGGGGGTACGAGCAGTACTTC,CSVGGRGYEQYF
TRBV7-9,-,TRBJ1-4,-,TGTGCCAGCAGCCGTGCAACTAATGAAAAACTGTTTTTT,CASSRATNEKLFF
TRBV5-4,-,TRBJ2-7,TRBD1,TGTGCCAGCAGACCCCCGGGACAGGCCTACGAGCAGTACTTC,CASRPPGQAYEQYF
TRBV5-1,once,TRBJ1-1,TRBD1,TGCGCCAGCAGCTCCGGGACAGACACTGAAGCTTTCTTT,CASSSGTDTEAFF
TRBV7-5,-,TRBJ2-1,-,TGTGTCAGAAGTCAACTTAGTCTAGCGGGACCAGACGGGTACAATGAGCAGTTCTTC,CVRSQLSLAGPDGYNEQFF
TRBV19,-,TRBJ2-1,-,TGTGCCAGTAGCCCCGGGGGGGGACAGGGTCCCTACAATGAGCAGTTCTTC,CASSPGGGQGPYNEQFF
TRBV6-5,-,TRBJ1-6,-,TGTGCCAGCAGGTTTCGAGAGAATTCACCCCTCCACTTT,CASRFRENSPLHF
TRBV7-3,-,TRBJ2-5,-,TGTGCCAGCAGCCTGAGCATCCAAGAGACCCAGTACTTC,CASSLSIQETQYF
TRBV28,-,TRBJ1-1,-,TGTGCCAGCAGTTTGGGGGGTCCGCGGGGTGAAGCTTTCTTT,CASSLGGPRGEAFF
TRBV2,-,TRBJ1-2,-,TGTGCCAGCGGGCGTAACTATGGCTACACCTTC,CASGRNYGYTF
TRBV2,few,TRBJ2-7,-,TGTGCCAGCGAGATGCCGGGACACAGCTCCTACGAGCAGTACTTC,CASEMPGHSSYEQYF
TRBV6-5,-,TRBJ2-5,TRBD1,TGTGCCAGCAGTTACCCGGGACAGCAAGAGACCCAGTACTTC,CASSYPGQQETQYF
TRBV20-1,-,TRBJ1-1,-,TGCAGTGCTAGTGGACAGCGGAACACTGAAGCTTTCTTT,CSASGQRNTEAFF
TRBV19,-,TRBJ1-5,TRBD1,TGTGCCAGTAGTATTGGGACAGGAGGGAATCAGCCCCAGCATTTT,CASSIGTGGNQPQHF
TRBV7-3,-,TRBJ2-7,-,TGTGCCAGCAGCTTAGTGGGAGCGGTTCCCTCCTACGAGCAGTACTTC,CASSLVGAVPSYEQYF
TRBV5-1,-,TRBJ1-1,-,TGCGCCAGCAGCTTGAATGTCTTGAACACTGAAGCTTTCTTT,CASSLNVLNTEAFF
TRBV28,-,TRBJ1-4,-,TGTGCCAGCAGTTTTCTCGGGGGTCAACGGGGTGAAAAACTGTTTTTT,CASSFLGGQRGEKLFF
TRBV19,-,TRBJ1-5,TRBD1,TGTGCCAGTAGTAGACAGGGTAAAAATCAGCCCCAGCATTTT,CASSRQGKNQPQHF
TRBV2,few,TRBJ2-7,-,TGTGCCAGCAGTCAGGACAGTGCCTCCTACGAGCAGTACTTC,CASSQDSASYEQYF
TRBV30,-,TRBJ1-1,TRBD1,TGTGCCTGGAGGAGGGGGCGAGCCGTGGGTGCTTTCTTT,CAWRRGRAVGAFF
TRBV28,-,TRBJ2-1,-,TGTGCCAGCAGATACGGACAGGAGCAGTTCTTC,CASRYGQEQFF
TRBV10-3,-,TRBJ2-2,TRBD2,TGTGCCATCAGTCCCTGGAAACTAGCGGGAGCCACCGGGGAGCTGTTTTTT,CAISPWKLAGATGELFF
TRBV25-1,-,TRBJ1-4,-,TGTGCCAGCAGTGAATACAGTTGGAGATACGAAAAACTGTTTTTT,CASSEYSWRYEKLFF
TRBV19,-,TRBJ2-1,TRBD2,TGTGCCAGTGAAAGGGCTAGCGGGAGCCCCAATGAGCAGTTCTTC,CASERASGSPNEQFF
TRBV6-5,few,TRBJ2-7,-,TGTGCCAGCATCCCCCCAGGACATAACTCCTACGAGCAGTACTTC,CASIPPGHNSYEQYF
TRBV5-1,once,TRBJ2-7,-,TGCGCCAGCAGCTCGTTCGTGGGAGCCTACGAGCAGTACTTC,CASSSFVGAYEQYF
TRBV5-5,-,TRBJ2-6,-,TGTGCCAGCAGCTTAGTGGCAGGGGCCTCTGGGGCCAACGTCCTGACTTTC,CASSLVAGASGANVLTF
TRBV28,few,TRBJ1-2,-,TGTGCCAGCAGCTTCGGACAGCGTGGCTATGGCTACACCTTC,CASSFGQRGYGYTF
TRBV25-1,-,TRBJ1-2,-,TGTGCCAGCAGTGATGGGGGGAGGCTCGCCTGGGGCTACACCTTC,CASSDGGRLAWGYTF
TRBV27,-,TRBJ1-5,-,TGTGCCAGCAGCCGCCCCGGGGAGCTCCGGGCCCAGCATTTT,CASSRPGELRAQHF
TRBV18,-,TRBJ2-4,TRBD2,TGTGCCAGCTCACCACCGGGACTAGCGGGTTCCTTGGGCAAAAACATTCAGTACTTC,CASSPPGLAGSLGKNIQYF
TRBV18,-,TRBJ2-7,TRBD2,TGTGCCAGCTCACCCCCTAGCGGGAGCTACGAGCAGTACTTC,CASSPPSGSYEQYF
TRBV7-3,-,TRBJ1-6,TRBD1,TGTGCCAGCAGCGGGGGGACAGATAATTCACCCCTCCACTTT,CASSGGTDNSPLHF
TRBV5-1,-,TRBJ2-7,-,TGCGCCAGCAGCGTCGCAGGGTACGAGCAGTACTTC,CASSVAGYEQYF
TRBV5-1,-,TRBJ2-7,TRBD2,TGCGCCAGCAGCCCGAGGGGCCGGGAGGGCCGGGGCGAGCAGTACTTC,CASSPRGREGRGEQYF
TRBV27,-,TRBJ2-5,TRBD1,TGTGCCAGCAGTTTAAGAGGGAGACAGGGAGAGGCCCAGTACTTC,CASSLRGRQGEAQYF
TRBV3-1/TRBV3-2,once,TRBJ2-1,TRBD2,TGTGCCAGCAGCCAAGCTAGCGGAAACTACAATGAGCAGTTCTTC,CASSQASGNYNEQFF
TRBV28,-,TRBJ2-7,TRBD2,TGTGCCAGCAGTTCCCCCGGGACTAGCGGCTACGAGCAGTACTTC,CASSSPGTSGYEQYF
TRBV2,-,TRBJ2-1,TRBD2,TGTGCCAGCAGTGAACGGACTAGCGGTCACAATGAGCAGTTCTTC,CASSERTSGHNEQFF
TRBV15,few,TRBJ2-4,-,TGTGCCACCAGCAGAGATGCCCCAGTAGCCAAAAACATTCAGTACTTC,CATSRDAPVAKNIQYF
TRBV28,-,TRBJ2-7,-,TGTGCCAGCAGTTTAAAGGGGGGGGCGGTTTACGAGCAGTACTTC,CASSLKGGAVYEQYF
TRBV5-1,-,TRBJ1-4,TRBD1,TGCGCCATGGGGACAGGGTGTGAAAAACTGTTTTTT,CAMGTGCEKLFF
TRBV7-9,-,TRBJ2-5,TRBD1,TGTGCCAGCAGCTTACCCGAGGCAGGGGGCCTCCTCAGGGAGACCCAGTACTTC,CASSLPEAGGLLRETQYF
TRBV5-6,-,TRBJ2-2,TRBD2,TGTGCCAGCAGTTCGAGGGCAACCTCTAGCGGGAGGGCCGTCGGGGAGCTGTTTTTT,CASSSRATSSGRAVGELFF
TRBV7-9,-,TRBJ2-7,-,TGTGCCAGCAGCCCGAGACAGATTTACGAGCAGTACTTC,CASSPRQIYEQYF
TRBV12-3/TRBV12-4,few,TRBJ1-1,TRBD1,TGTGCCAGCAGCGACGGGACAGCAGTCGCTTTCTTT,CASSDGTAVAFF
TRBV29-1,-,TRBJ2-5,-,TGCAGCGTTGAACAGAGGGAGACCCAGTACTTC,CSVEQRETQYF
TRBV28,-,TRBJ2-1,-,TGTGCCACACCCTTGACAGGGGGCTTTCTAGCGGGAGACGACAATGAGCAGTTCTTC,CATPLTGGFLAGDDNEQFF
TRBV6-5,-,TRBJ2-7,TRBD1,TGTGCCAGCACCAAGACAGGGGAGACATCCTACGAGCAGTACTTC,CASTKTGETSYEQYF
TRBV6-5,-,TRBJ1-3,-,TGTGCCAGCAAACAGGGCTCTGGAAACACCATATATTTT,CASKQGSGNTIYF
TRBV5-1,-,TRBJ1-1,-,TGCGCCAGCAGGTCCGGGGTCGGGGGGCCTGGTGAAGCTTTCTTT,CASRSGVGGPGEAFF
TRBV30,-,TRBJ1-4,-,TGTGCCTGGAGTTTTGGAGGGCGGACGAAAGAAAAACTGTTTTTT,CAWSFGGRTKEKLFF